This TCR beta chain emerged from a study of blood T cell repertoires in COVID-19. Study background: Donors in the United States, Italy and Spain gave samples during acute or convalescent COVID-19. The cDNA or gDNA used as material had been derived from T cells, B-cell-depleted T cells, or PBMCs.

This CDR3 is built from 16 residues. In germline, CDR1 is MDHEN, CDR2 SYDVKM. Between the trimmed V and J ends, which lost 6 bases and 0 bases, there was a span of 15 bases. Study processing details: By means of reference gene primer amplification, nucleated cell counts were estimated. Profiled with immunoSEQ multiplex PCR; TCRdb holds only in-frame clones, not every one. D and trimming come from the DNA, and the V and J calls and clone size come from that table. Of about 250,000 clones in the sample, around 83% were seen once. This chain links TRBV28 with TRBJ1-5; D may be TRBD1 (5 bases). The clonotype originates from a man aged 80 or over with acute or convalescent COVID-19. Sequencing was carried out using peripheral blood. DNA for the CDR3: TGTGCCAGCAGGATAGGGGTGGGCTATAGCAATCAGCCCCAGCATTTT. It specifies CASRIGVGYSNQPQHF.